Listed below are T cell receptor beta chains from one sample, sequenced in a study of T cell responses to AZD1222 COVID-19 vaccine. Sequencing was performed with immunoSEQ multiplex PCR; in TCRdb, only in-frame clones are kept and a portion is missing. The table includes some 100,000 clones, roughly nine tenths detected once. Source: peripheral blood, taken on day 0 of AZD1222 vaccination. The receptors stem from an adult in good health. The CDR3 runs from the conserved cysteine through the conserved F or W. D genes are given only for firm matches. Expanded clones get a size class; other rows say once, few or many, or leave the size out.

TRBV3-1/TRBV3-2	-	-	TRBJ2-2	CASSPIFGGSNTGELFF	TGTGCCAGCAGCCCCATCTTCGGGGGATCGAACACCGGGGAGCTGTTTTTT
TRBV19	-	-	TRBJ2-5	CASSMGLGETQYF	TGTGCCAGTAGTATGGGTTTGGGAGAGACCCAGTACTTC
TRBV6-5	-	few	TRBJ1-3	CASSYNRDYSGNTIYF	TGTGCCAGCAGTTACAACAGGGATTACTCTGGAAACACCATATATTTT
TRBV7-9	TRBD1	-	TRBJ1-2	CASSFEGQNGYTF	TGTGCCAGCAGCTTCGAGGGACAGAATGGCTACACCTTC
TRBV2	-	-	TRBJ1-4	CASSGQLKEKLFF	TGTGCCAGCAGTGGACAGCTAAAAGAAAAACTGTTTTTT
TRBV13	TRBD1	once	TRBJ2-7	CASSSSGTGSPFEQYF	TGTGCCAGCAGCTCCTCCGGGACAGGATCGCCTTTTGAGCAGTACTTC
TRBV12-3/TRBV12-4	-	-	TRBJ2-3	CASTTRYPDTQYF	TGTGCCAGTACCACAAGATATCCAGATACGCAGTATTTT
TRBV14	-	-	TRBJ1-1	CASSQVGTEAFF	TGTGCCAGCAGCCAAGTCGGCACTGAAGCTTTCTTT
TRBV6-5	-	-	TRBJ1-1	CASSYVKNTEAFF	TGTGCCAGCAGTTACGTTAAGAACACTGAAGCTTTCTTT
TRBV19	-	-	TRBJ1-1	CASSIDRDPGGNTEAFF	TGTGCCAGTAGTATAGATAGGGACCCAGGTGGGAACACTGAAGCTTTCTTT
TRBV6-1	-	-	TRBJ1-1	CASSSHLGTEAFF	TGTGCCAGCAGTTCCCATTTGGGCACTGAAGCTTTCTTT
TRBV19	-	once	TRBJ1-5	CASTAPGPVTYSNQPQHF	TGTGCCAGTACAGCTCCGGGACCGGTGACTTATAGCAATCAGCCCCAGCATTTT
TRBV4-1	-	once	TRBJ1-1	CASSQGPRTEAFF	TGCGCCAGCAGCCAAGGACCCCGGACTGAAGCTTTCTTT
TRBV19	-	-	TRBJ1-1	CASSITLNTEAFF	TGTGCCAGTAGTATAACACTGAACACTGAAGCTTTCTTT
TRBV9	TRBD2	-	TRBJ2-2	CASSVVPLAAGELFF	TGTGCCAGCAGCGTAGTCCCCCTAGCGGCGGGGGAGCTGTTTTTT
TRBV6-4	-	-	TRBJ2-3	CASSAGSTDTQYF	TGTGCCAGCAGTGCGGGGAGCACAGATACGCAGTATTTT
TRBV14	-	-	TRBJ1-1	CASSLQGNTEAFF	TGTGCCAGCAGCCTCCAGGGGAACACTGAAGCTTTCTTT
TRBV27	TRBD1	once	TRBJ2-3	CASSLGTGIPSTDTQYF	TGTGCCAGCAGTCTCGGGACAGGCATTCCTAGCACAGATACGCAGTATTTT
TRBV10-2	TRBD2	-	TRBJ2-7	CASRFSTGTKEEKQYF	TGCGCCAGCAGGTTTTCGACCGGGACTAAGGAGGAGAAGCAGTACTTC
TRBV2	-	-	TRBJ1-1	CASSISWTGVEAFF	TGTGCCAGCAGTATCTCTTGGACGGGAGTTGAAGCTTTCTTT
TRBV7-6	TRBD2	-	TRBJ2-7	CASSLASGGAEQYF	TGTGCCAGCAGCTTAGCCAGCGGGGGGGCTGAGCAGTACTTC
TRBV19	TRBD2	-	TRBJ2-1	CASSISSGRGYNEQFF	TGTGCCAGTAGTATATCTAGCGGGAGAGGCTACAATGAGCAGTTCTTC
TRBV4-1	-	-	TRBJ1-5	CASSPGPGNQPQHF	TGCGCCAGCAGCCCCGGCCCGGGCAATCAGCCCCAGCATTTT
TRBV7-6	-	-	TRBJ1-1	CASSLGQANTEAFF	TGTGCCAGCAGCTTAGGACAGGCCAACACTGAAGCTTTCTTT
TRBV19	-	-	TRBJ1-1	CASTDIRNTEAFF	TGTGCCAGTACCGATATCCGCAACACTGAAGCTTTCTTT
TRBV6-5	-	-	TRBJ1-5	CASSRTGPYEPQHF	TGTGCCAGCAGTAGGACGGGCCCGTATGAACCCCAGCATTTT
TRBV9	-	-	TRBJ2-7	CASSVGWRGYEQYF	TGTGCCAGCAGCGTAGGGTGGCGGGGCTACGAGCAGTACTTC
TRBV5-8	TRBD1	-	TRBJ1-6	CASSSGDRALNSPLHF	TGTGCCAGCAGCTCGGGGGACAGGGCCTTGAATTCACCCCTCCACTTT
TRBV5-1	TRBD1	-	TRBJ1-2	CASSSRDSNYGYTF	TGCGCCAGCAGCTCCCGGGACAGCAACTATGGCTACACCTTC
TRBV19	TRBD1	-	TRBJ2-5	CASGQGAILEETQYF	TGTGCCAGTGGACAGGGGGCGATTCTGGAAGAGACCCAGTACTTC
TRBV25-1	-	-	TRBJ1-1	CASSDLTQGYTEAFF	TGTGCCAGCAGTGATCTAACGCAGGGTTACACTGAAGCTTTCTTT
TRBV19	-	-	TRBJ1-6	CASSTISVSPLHF	TGTGCCAGTAGTACCATATCGGTCTCACCCCTCCACTTT
TRBV4-1	-	-	TRBJ2-1	CASSQVGLSNEQFF	TGCGCCAGCAGCCAAGTCGGACTTTCGAATGAGCAGTTCTTC
TRBV2	TRBD2	few	TRBJ2-7	CASSRTGRGYEQYF	TGTGCCAGCAGTCGAACGGGGAGGGGATACGAGCAGTACTTC
TRBV7-9	TRBD1	-	TRBJ2-3	CASSRDRGQDTQYF	TGTGCCAGCAGCCGGGACAGGGGGCAAGATACGCAGTATTTT
TRBV5-1	TRBD2	-	TRBJ2-2	CASVGILAGVNTGELFF	TGCGCCAGCGTCGGGATCCTAGCGGGAGTAAACACCGGGGAGCTGTTTTTT
TRBV11-3	-	-	TRBJ2-2	CASTPTGNTGELFF	TGTGCCAGCACCCCGACAGGGAACACCGGGGAGCTGTTTTTT
TRBV6-5	TRBD1	-	TRBJ1-2	CASSPTGGYGYTF	TGTGCCAGCAGCCCGACAGGGGGTTATGGCTACACCTTC
TRBV4-1	-	-	TRBJ2-5	CASSPTRERQETQYF	TGCGCCAGCAGCCCGACTCGCGAGCGGCAAGAGACCCAGTACTTC
TRBV7-3	-	-	TRBJ2-2	CASSPSTGELFF	TGTGCCAGCAGCCCCAGCACCGGGGAGCTGTTTTTT
TRBV9	TRBD1	few	TRBJ1-1	CASSVGQGATEAFF	TGTGCCAGCAGCGTAGGACAGGGGGCCACTGAAGCTTTCTTT
TRBV28	-	-	TRBJ1-5	CASSRVTNQPQHF	TGTGCCAGCAGCAGGGTGACCAATCAGCCCCAGCATTTT
TRBV4-1	-	-	TRBJ1-5	CASSQEFLVPLIRTQHF	TGCGCCAGCAGCCAAGAGTTCCTAGTACCCCTCATACGGACCCAGCATTTT
TRBV11-2	-	-	TRBJ1-6	CASSSPTDGTNSPLHF	TGTGCCAGCAGCTCCCCTACAGACGGGACTAATTCACCCCTCCACTTT
TRBV7-9	-	-	TRBJ1-2	CASSLAWGADGYTF	TGTGCCAGCAGCCTAGCCTGGGGGGCTGATGGCTACACCTTC
TRBV19	-	-	TRBJ1-2	CASKESDLSYGYTF	TGTGCCAGTAAGGAATCAGATCTTTCCTATGGCTACACCTTC
TRBV18	TRBD1	-	TRBJ1-3	CASSPRDRANTIYF	TGTGCCAGCTCACCTCGGGACAGGGCGAACACCATATATTTT
TRBV30	-	few	TRBJ1-3	CAWSRVSGNTIYF	TGTGCCTGGAGCCGGGTCTCTGGAAACACCATATATTTT
TRBV9	-	-	TRBJ1-5	CASSPGDNNQPQHF	TGTGCCAGCAGCCCGGGGGACAACAATCAGCCCCAGCATTTT
TRBV10-2	-	-	TRBJ2-2	CASCLLAPNTGELFF	TGCGCCAGCTGCCTTCTAGCCCCGAACACCGGGGAGCTGTTTTTT
TRBV30	TRBD1	-	TRBJ2-5	CAWGPGQGVETQYF	TGTGCCTGGGGTCCAGGACAGGGGGTAGAGACCCAGTACTTC